This T cell receptor beta chain was identified during a study of T cell responses to AZD1222 COVID-19 vaccine. Concerning this clone itself: Antigen unknown.

Germline-derived CDR1 and CDR2 are DFQATT and SNEGSKA (reference sequence). There are 11 residues in the CDR3. The V and J ends lost 6 bases and 15 bases respectively, with 18 bases between them. Repertoires were generated with immunoSEQ multiplex PCR, while TCRdb's copy carries only in-frame clones and drops some. Counted here are about 190,000 clones, 87% occurring once; the ten biggest clones make up about 3%. General observations from the study: Spike-specific TCR breadth and depth were elevated following two AZD1222 doses. Sampling that yielded the repertoires occurred only after the peak T cell response. The number of AZD1222 recipients seropositive at baseline was only six. CD4 TCRs linked to vaccination spanned spike, dominating at 160-218 and 743-854.

The source of this sequence is an adult in good health. This chain uses TRBV20-1 with TRBJ2-1; D may correspond to TRBD1 or TRBD2 (8 bases each). This sample comprised peripheral blood, obtained on day 0 of MenACWY control vaccination. Here the CDR3 reads CSADRGSGGFF. CDR3 coding DNA: TGCAGTGCCGACAGGGGCAGCGGGGGGTTCTTC.